This is a list of T cell receptor beta chains from one sample in a study of blood T cell repertoires in COVID-19. Some clones are missing from TCRdb's copy, which holds only in-frame ones; the method was immunoSEQ multiplex PCR. Of roughly 170,000 clones listed, more than 85% were seen once; the top ten hold less than 3%. What was sequenced was peripheral blood. All receptors come from a man aged 35 to 55 with active or convalescent COVID-19. Both conserved end residues are part of each CDR3. The D gene is left open where the match is weak. A clone size is listed for some rows: how often the clone was seen (once, few, many), or a class if it is expanded.

D	V	J	size	length	DNA	CDR3
TRBD2	TRBV24-1	TRBJ2-6	.	17	TGTGCCACCAGTGACCCTAGCGGGGGCTCTGGGGCCAACGTCCTGACTTTC	CATSDPSGGSGANVLTF
TRBD1	TRBV27	TRBJ2-7	.	15	TGTGCCAGCAGTTTAGGGACAGGGGGTTCCTACGAGCAGTACTTC	CASSLGTGGSYEQYF
.	TRBV19	TRBJ2-7	.	14	TGTGCCAGTAGTAAGCCGGGACAACGTGGTGAGCAGTACTTC	CASSKPGQRGEQYF
.	TRBV12-2	TRBJ2-7	.	14	TGTGCAAGTCGCCGCGGGACAGGCAGCTACGAGCAGTACTTC	CASRRGTGSYEQYF
TRBD1	TRBV4-2	TRBJ1-2	.	15	TGTGCCAGCAGCCAAGCCCAGGGGGCTTTCTTGGGCTACACCTTC	CASSQAQGAFLGYTF
.	TRBV6-5	TRBJ1-1	.	10	TGTGCCAGCGCGGCCACTGAAGCTTTCTTT	CASAATEAFF
.	TRBV6-1	TRBJ1-5	.	15	TGTGCCAGCAGTGAAGGCAGGCCTTGGAATCAGCCCCAGCATTTT	CASSEGRPWNQPQHF
TRBD1	TRBV12-3/TRBV12-4	TRBJ1-1	.	13	TGTGCCAGCAGTTTATCAGGGGGCACTGAAGCTTTCTTT	CASSLSGGTEAFF
.	TRBV2	TRBJ2-6	.	13	TGTGCCAGCACCAGGTCTGGGGCCAACGTCCTGACTTTC	CASTRSGANVLTF
TRBD1	TRBV7-9	TRBJ1-4	few	12	TGTGCCAGCAGCTACGGACAGGGAGGACTGTTTTTT	CASSYGQGGLFF
TRBD1	TRBV5-1	TRBJ2-7	.	11	TGCGCCAGCAGTTCGGACAGGGAGCAGTACTTC	CASSSDREQYF
TRBD1	TRBV19	TRBJ2-1	.	11	TGTTGTACAGGGGGCTACAATGAGCAGTTCTTC	CCTGGYNEQFF
.	TRBV7-2	TRBJ2-3	.	13	TGTGCCAGCAGCTTAACTGGCACAGATACGCAGTATTTT	CASSLTGTDTQYF
TRBD1	TRBV6-5	TRBJ1-4	.	14	TGTGCCAGCAGCGCCCAGGGGGGCAAGGAAAAACTGTTTTTT	CASSAQGGKEKLFF
TRBD2	TRBV30	TRBJ2-1	.	14	TGTGCCTCCCTACTAGCGAGCTCCTACAATGAGCAGTTCTTC	CASLLASSYNEQFF
.	TRBV7-8	TRBJ2-2	few	15	TGTGCCAGCAGCCCCTTAAGTGTCGCGAGCGGGGAGCTGTTTTTT	CASSPLSVASGELFF
TRBD1	TRBV29-1	TRBJ2-7	.	12	TGCAGCGTTCGGACAGGGGGCTACGAGCAGTACTTC	CSVRTGGYEQYF
.	TRBV19	TRBJ1-4	.	15	TGTGCCAGTAGTATAACACCCCAGGGTAATGAAAAACTGTTTTTT	CASSITPQGNEKLFF
.	TRBV19	TRBJ1-6	.	14	TGTGCCAGTAGCACTTGGGGAGACAATTCACCCCTCCACTTT	CASSTWGDNSPLHF
.	TRBV30	TRBJ2-7	.	11	TGTGCCTGGTCCACAGTGAACGAGCAGTACTTC	CAWSTVNEQYF
TRBD1	TRBV29-1	TRBJ1-4	.	14	TGCAGCGTTGAACAGGGGGCAACTAATGAAAAACTGTTTTTT	CSVEQGATNEKLFF
TRBD1	TRBV25-1	TRBJ2-7	.	13	TGTGCCAGTTCGGGACAGGGTAGAAACGAGCAGTACTTC	CASSGQGRNEQYF
.	TRBV30	TRBJ1-5	.	13	TGTGCCTGGAGTTCCACGGGGGGTCAGCCCCAGCATTTT	CAWSSTGGQPQHF
.	TRBV7-9	TRBJ2-5	.	13	TGTGCCAGCAGCTTGCAGGGCCAAGAGACCCAGTACTTC	CASSLQGQETQYF
TRBD1	TRBV12-5	TRBJ2-7	once	14	TGTGCTAGTGGTCTCCGGGACAGTTCCTACGAGCAGTACTTC	CASGLRDSSYEQYF
.	TRBV4-1	TRBJ1-5	.	14	TGCGCCAGCAGCCAAGAACGGGGAGGTCAGCCCCAGCATTTT	CASSQERGGQPQHF
.	TRBV7-2	TRBJ2-1	.	14	TGTGCCAGCAGCTTATTTGGGCTCAACAATGAGCAGTTCTTC	CASSLFGLNNEQFF
TRBD2	TRBV10-3	TRBJ2-3	.	15	TGTGCCATCAGCACGACTAGCGGGGGTTTCGATACGCAGTATTTT	CAISTTSGGFDTQYF
TRBD1	TRBV6-5	TRBJ2-7	.	13	TGTGCCACCAGATTACAGGGGGCGAGGGAGCAGTACTTC	CATRLQGAREQYF
TRBD1	TRBV18	TRBJ2-2	.	15	TGTGCCAGCTCACCGAGGACAGGGAACACCGGGGAGCTGTTTTTT	CASSPRTGNTGELFF
.	TRBV28	TRBJ1-2	once	14	TGTGCCAGCAGTTGGACTGTTGGGCGCTATGGCTACACCTTC	CASSWTVGRYGYTF
TRBD1	TRBV19	TRBJ1-6	.	15	TGTGCCAGTAGAATGCCGGGACAGCATAATTCACCCCTCCACTTT	CASRMPGQHNSPLHF
.	TRBV4-2	TRBJ2-7	.	12	TGTGCCAGCAGCCAAGATCCGAGGGAGCAGTACTTC	CASSQDPREQYF
TRBD2	TRBV5-1	TRBJ2-5	.	16	TGCGCCAGCAGCGAGGGACTAGCGGGTGTTCAAGAGACCCAGTACTTC	CASSEGLAGVQETQYF
.	TRBV7-2	TRBJ1-6	.	14	TGTGCCAGCAGCTTCGGGGTAGATAATTCACCCCTCCACTTT	CASSFGVDNSPLHF
.	TRBV28	TRBJ1-2	.	15	TGTGCCAGCAGGATACTCGGGGGGGCTGGCTATGGCTACACCTTC	CASRILGGAGYGYTF
.	TRBV29-1	TRBJ1-1	once	12	TGCAGCTTCGTGGGGGGGCACACTGAAGCTTTCTTT	CSFVGGHTEAFF
TRBD1	TRBV6-4	TRBJ2-7	.	15	TGTGCCAGCAGTGATTGGACAGGGGGCACCTACGAGCAGTACTTC	CASSDWTGGTYEQYF
.	TRBV28	TRBJ1-4	.	13	TGTGCCAGCAGTTTAGCCAGAGGAGAAAAACTGTTTTTT	CASSLARGEKLFF
TRBD1	TRBV27	TRBJ2-7	.	12	TGTGCCAGCAGCCCGACAGGGACCGAGCAGTACTTC	CASSPTGTEQYF
.	TRBV30	TRBJ1-5	.	15	TGTGCCTGGAGTGTAAGTCAGGGTTCAGGTCAGCCCCAGCATTTT	CAWSVSQGSGQPQHF
TRBD1	TRBV19	TRBJ1-2	.	14	TGTGCCAGTGGCCGTAAGGGGGCGGGGAGTGGCTACACCTTC	CASGRKGAGSGYTF
TRBD1	TRBV2	TRBJ2-3	.	17	TGTGCCAGCAAGGGACAGGGAGTAAGATTGGGCACAGATACGCAGTATTTT	CASKGQGVRLGTDTQYF
.	TRBV15	TRBJ2-7	.	13	TGTGCCACCAGCAGAGCCAGGGAATCCGAGCAGTACTTC	CATSRARESEQYF
.	TRBV29-1	TRBJ1-1	.	10	TGCAGCGTTGTGACAACTGAAGCTTTCTTT	CSVVTTEAFF
.	TRBV24-1	TRBJ1-2	.	13	TGTGCCACCCGGGACAATGATAACTATGGCTACACCTTC	CATRDNDNYGYTF
TRBD2	TRBV6-1	TRBJ2-3	.	16	TGTGCCAGCAGTGCCGCCCGGACTAGCGGGGGGCATACGCAGTATTTT	CASSAARTSGGHTQYF
.	TRBV5-6	TRBJ2-7	once	14	TGTGCCAGCAGCTTGGACGGGTCCCTGTACGAGCAGTACTTC	CASSLDGSLYEQYF
TRBD2	TRBV5-1	TRBJ2-5	once	13	TGCGCCAGCAGCCCCGGGACTAAAGAGACCCAGTACTTC	CASSPGTKETQYF
.	TRBV5-6	TRBJ1-1	many	14	TGTGCCAGCAGCCGGTACGGGGAAGGGACTGAAGCTTTCTTT	CASSRYGEGTEAFF
TRBD2	TRBV7-2	TRBJ2-1	.	13	TGTGCCAGCAGCAACGGACTAGCGGGGGAGCAGTTCTTC	CASSNGLAGEQFF
TRBD2	TRBV2	TRBJ2-3	.	16	TGTGCCAGCAGTGATAAGTATAGCGGGGGCACAGATACGCAGTATTTT	CASSDKYSGGTDTQYF
.	TRBV12-3/TRBV12-4	TRBJ2-7	.	12	TGTGTCAGCAGCTCAGGGGTTTACGAGCAGTACTTC	CVSSSGVYEQYF